The clone carrying this T cell receptor (beta chain) has more than one count but fewer than ten. Its antigen is not known. The isolated RNA, all of it, was reverse transcribed, so expressed TCRB transcripts were what got sequenced. Clones were read by immunoSEQ multiplex PCR, and TCRdb kept only the in-frame ones, dropping some. The sample holds about 370,000 clones, about 16% seen once. Germline V gives CDR1 SGHAT, CDR2 FQDESV (reference sequence). The CDR3 loop spans 11 amino acids. Trimming left V 3 bases short and J 6 bases short, with 6 bases between. These data come from a study of beta chain features in type 1 diabetes. Study-wide points: It was among patients, rather than healthy donors, that naive, central memory and Treg TCRB repertoires appeared more similar.

The source is a woman under 30 in good health. V and J are TRBV11-1 and TRBJ2-7; D call uncertain. What was sequenced was naive CD4+ T cells from blood. The CDR3 protein is CASSFGVEQYF. The CDR3 coding sequence is TGTGCCAGCAGCTTCGGAGTCGAGCAGTACTTC.